This is a list of T cell receptor beta chains from one sample in a study of CD8 T cell repertoires and HIV-1 epitope variants. These receptors have no identified antigens. Repertoires were generated with immunoSEQ multiplex PCR, while TCRdb's copy carries only in-frame clones and drops some. The data contain about 5,600 clones, approximately 65% of them singletons. Material: cultured CD8+ T cells derived from PBMCs. The receptors stem from a male donor with HIV. Each CDR3 is given with its conserved first and last residue. D genes are given only for firm matches. Where a row states a size, it is once, few, many or the class of an expanded clone; other rows omit it.

D | length | size | J | V | DNA | CDR3
TRBD2 | 15 | NA | TRBJ2-3 | TRBV6-1 | TGTGCCAGCAGTGATAGGTGGGAGGGAACAGATACGCAGTATTTT | CASSDRWEGTDTQYF
NA | 14 | NA | TRBJ2-1 | TRBV28 | TGTGCCAGCACCCAAGGACTCCTAGGCGATGAGCAGTTCTTC | CASTQGLLGDEQFF
NA | 14 | NA | TRBJ2-1 | TRBV9 | TGTGCCAGCAGCGTAGATGGCAGACCCAATGAGCAGTTCTTC | CASSVDGRPNEQFF
NA | 13 | NA | TRBJ1-1 | TRBV30 | TGTGCCTGGACTCAAACGGTGAGCACTGAAGCTTTCTTT | CAWTQTVSTEAFF
NA | 15 | few | TRBJ2-7 | TRBV28 | TGTGCCAGCAGTTTAGAGGGCCAGTCCCCCTACGAGCAGTACTTC | CASSLEGQSPYEQYF
NA | 14 | NA | TRBJ1-1 | TRBV6-1 | TGTGCCAGCAGTGTATACGCAGGGAACACTGAAGCTTTCTTT | CASSVYAGNTEAFF
NA | 13 | NA | TRBJ2-3 | TRBV4-2 | TGTGCCAGCAGCCAAGTCAGCACAGATACGCAGTATTTT | CASSQVSTDTQYF
TRBD1 | 13 | once | TRBJ1-1 | TRBV18 | TGTGCCAGCTCCCAGGGGGATGGCACTGAAGCTTTCTTT | CASSQGDGTEAFF
NA | 12 | once | TRBJ2-7 | TRBV29-1 | TGCAGCGTCGCCGGGACAACCTACGAGCAGTACTTC | CSVAGTTYEQYF
NA | 14 | few | TRBJ2-7 | TRBV6-1 | TGTGCCAGCAGTGATCAGGGAAGCTCCTACGAGCAGTACTTC | CASSDQGSSYEQYF
NA | 14 | NA | TRBJ2-5 | TRBV5-4 | TGTGCCAGCAGCTTAGGTATAGAGTCCCCTTACAGGTACTTC | CASSLGIESPYRYF
TRBD1 | 14 | NA | TRBJ2-1 | TRBV27 | TGTGCCAGCAAGAGGACAGGTTCCTACAATGAGCAGTTCTTC | CASKRTGSYNEQFF
NA | 12 | NA | TRBJ2-6 | TRBV6-5 | TGTGCCAGCAGCCCCTCGGGCAACGTCCTGACTTTC | CASSPSGNVLTF
NA | 13 | NA | TRBJ2-2 | TRBV6-5 | TGTGCCAGCAGTTACTACAGTACCGGGGAGCTGTTTTTT | CASSYYSTGELFF
NA | 13 | NA | TRBJ1-3 | TRBV5-6 | TGTGCCAGCAGCTTGATAGGGGCGAACACCATATATTTT | CASSLIGANTIYF
NA | 13 | few | TRBJ1-2 | TRBV6-1 | TGTGCCAGCAGTGAAGCGAGGGGTTATGGCTACACCTTC | CASSEARGYGYTF
NA | 11 | few | TRBJ2-1 | TRBV7-6 | TGTGCCAGCAGCTTATCTGGTGAGCAGTTCTTC | CASSLSGEQFF
TRBD1 | 17 | NA | TRBJ1-1 | TRBV13 | TGTGCCAGCAGCTTTTGGACAGGGGGCGAGGTGAACACTGAAGCTTTCTTT | CASSFWTGGEVNTEAFF
NA | 16 | NA | TRBJ2-1 | TRBV6-6 | TGTGCCAGCAGCCTCCGGGACACGGGATCCAATAATGAGCAGTTCTTC | CASSLRDTGSNNEQFF
NA | 14 | NA | TRBJ2-7 | TRBV4-1 | TGCGCCAGCAGCCCTGACAGGAACTCCTACGAGCAGTACTTC | CASSPDRNSYEQYF
NA | 16 | NA | TRBJ2-5 | TRBV9 | TGTGCCAGCAGCGCCTACGGAGGGGCGTACCAAGAGACCCAGTACTTC | CASSAYGGAYQETQYF
NA | 17 | medium-sized | TRBJ1-5 | TRBV5-1 | TGCGCCAGCAGCCCGGTACCTGACATCGGGAGGGCTCAGCCCCAGCATTTT | CASSPVPDIGRAQPQHF
TRBD1 | 15 | NA | TRBJ2-1 | TRBV5-8 | TGTGCCAGCAGCCCAGACAGGGCTTCCTACAATGAGCAGTTCTTC | CASSPDRASYNEQFF
TRBD2 | 16 | NA | TRBJ2-1 | TRBV9 | TGTGCCAGCAGCGGACTAGCGGGGGCCTCCTACAATGAGCAGTTCTTC | CASSGLAGASYNEQFF
NA | 13 | NA | TRBJ2-7 | TRBV6-5 | TGTGCCAGCAGACCTATTGGGGGCTACGAGCAGTACTTC | CASRPIGGYEQYF
TRBD1 | 15 | NA | TRBJ1-1 | TRBV2 | TGTGCCAGCACCAGAACAGGGGGAACGAACACTGAAGCTTTCTTT | CASTRTGGTNTEAFF
NA | 12 | NA | TRBJ2-1 | TRBV10-2 | TGCGCCAGTGGACCCCATTACAATGAGCAGTTCTTC | CASGPHYNEQFF
TRBD2 | 15 | NA | TRBJ2-3 | TRBV7-2 | TGTGCCAGCAGCTTTAGCGGGCAGGGTGGAGATACGCAGTATTTT | CASSFSGQGGDTQYF
NA | 14 | few | TRBJ2-7 | TRBV27 | TGTGCCAGCCGGGGACGGGAGACCTCCTACGAGCAGTACTTC | CASRGRETSYEQYF
TRBD1 | 18 | NA | TRBJ1-4 | TRBV10-2 | TGCGCCAGCAGTGACCTCACAGGGGCGGGAGAAACTAATGAAAAACTGTTTTTT | CASSDLTGAGETNEKLFF
NA | 12 | NA | TRBJ2-7 | TRBV4-2 | TGTGCCAGCAGCCGGCAATCAGGCGAGCAGTACTTC | CASSRQSGEQYF
TRBD1 | 15 | NA | TRBJ1-2 | TRBV7-6 | TGTGCCAGCAGCCTGACAGGGAATAGAGACTATGGCTACACCTTC | CASSLTGNRDYGYTF
NA | 14 | NA | TRBJ2-1 | TRBV2 | TGTGCCAGCAGTAGGGGGGGCGAAATCTATGAGCAGTTCTTC | CASSRGGEIYEQFF
NA | 13 | NA | TRBJ2-5 | TRBV7-8 | TGTGCCAGCAGCTTAGCGATGGGGGAGACCCAGTACTTC | CASSLAMGETQYF
TRBD2 | 15 | NA | TRBJ2-1 | TRBV5-1 | TGCGCCAGCAGCTTTACTAGCGGGGGGTACAATGAGCAGTTCTTC | CASSFTSGGYNEQFF
NA | 12 | once | TRBJ2-7 | TRBV2 | TGTGCCAGCAGCCCTAGCTCCTACGAGCAGTACTTC | CASSPSSYEQYF
NA | 12 | NA | TRBJ2-7 | TRBV27 | TGTGCCAGCAGTCCTTCGGGATACGAGCAGTACTTC | CASSPSGYEQYF
NA | 15 | NA | TRBJ2-7 | TRBV29-1 | TGCAGCGTTGATGGAAACCCCACTAGCTCCTACGAGCAGTACTTC | CSVDGNPTSSYEQYF
NA | 13 | NA | TRBJ2-3 | TRBV5-6 | TGTGCCAGCAGCTTAGGTAGCACAGATACGCAGTATTTT | CASSLGSTDTQYF
TRBD1 | 14 | few | TRBJ2-7 | TRBV30 | TGTGCCTGGAGTACCGGGACAGGGGCGAACGAGCAGTACTTC | CAWSTGTGANEQYF
NA | 15 | NA | TRBJ1-1 | TRBV7-2 | TGTGCCAGCAGCTTAGACGCAACAGGGTACACTGAAGCTTTCTTT | CASSLDATGYTEAFF
NA | 14 | NA | TRBJ1-3 | TRBV5-6 | TGTGCCAGCAGCGAGACCCCGTCTGGAAACACCATATATTTT | CASSETPSGNTIYF
TRBD1 | 16 | NA | TRBJ1-3 | TRBV7-2 | TGTGCCAGCAGCCTGACAGGGGGCGCTTCTGGAAACACCATATATTTT | CASSLTGGASGNTIYF
NA | 14 | few | TRBJ1-5 | TRBV7-9 | TGTGCCAGCAGCCCGACGGATAGCAATCAGCCCCAGCATTTT | CASSPTDSNQPQHF
NA | 13 | few | TRBJ1-1 | TRBV25-1 | TGTGCCAGCAGTGAATATCTAGACACTGAAGCTTTCTTT | CASSEYLDTEAFF
TRBD1 | 15 | NA | TRBJ1-1 | TRBV5-4 | TGTGCCAGCAGCTTGAGGGACAGGGGGCCCACTGAAGCTTTCTTT | CASSLRDRGPTEAFF
TRBD2 | 17 | NA | TRBJ2-3 | TRBV28 | TGTGCCAGCAGTCCTGACATAGCGGGGCCACGGGGAGATACGCAGTATTTT | CASSPDIAGPRGDTQYF
NA | 15 | few | TRBJ1-3 | TRBV5-8 | TGTGCCAGCAGCTTCGGACGGGACCCTGGAAACACCATATATTTT | CASSFGRDPGNTIYF
NA | 14 | few | TRBJ1-1 | TRBV10-3 | TGTGCCATCAGGGCCGGACACACGAACACTGAAGCTTTCTTT | CAIRAGHTNTEAFF
NA | 13 | NA | TRBJ2-4 | TRBV25-1 | TGTGCCAGTGGACAGTCCTTGGGGAACATTCAGTACTTC | CASGQSLGNIQYF
TRBD2 | 14 | NA | TRBJ2-6 | TRBV19 | TGTGCCAGCGCGGGGGGGCTTGGGGCCAACGTCCTGACTTTC | CASAGGLGANVLTF